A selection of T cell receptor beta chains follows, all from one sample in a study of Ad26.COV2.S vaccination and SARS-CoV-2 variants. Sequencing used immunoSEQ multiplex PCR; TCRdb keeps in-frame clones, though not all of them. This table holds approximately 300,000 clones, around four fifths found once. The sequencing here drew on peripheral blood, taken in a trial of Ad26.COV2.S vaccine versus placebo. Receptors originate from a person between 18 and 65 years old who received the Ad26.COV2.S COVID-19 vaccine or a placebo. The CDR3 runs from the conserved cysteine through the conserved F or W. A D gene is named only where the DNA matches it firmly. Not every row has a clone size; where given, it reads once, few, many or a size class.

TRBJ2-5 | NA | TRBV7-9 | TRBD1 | TGTGCCAGCAGCCGGGGACAGGGGGCCGGTCATGCGGAGACCCAGTACTTC | CASSRGQGAGHAETQYF
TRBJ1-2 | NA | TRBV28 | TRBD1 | TGTGCCAGCAGTCCCGGGACAGGGCTCTATGGCTACACCTTC | CASSPGTGLYGYTF
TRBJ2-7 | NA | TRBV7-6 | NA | TGTGCCAGCAGCCCTAGGACCGGGACAAGGTACGAGCAGTACTTC | CASSPRTGTRYEQYF
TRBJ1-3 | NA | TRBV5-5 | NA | TGTGCCAGCAGCTTAATATCAGGAAACACCATATATTTT | CASSLISGNTIYF
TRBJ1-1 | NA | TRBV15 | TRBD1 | TGTGCCACCAGCAGAGGCGGGACAGGGGGCACTGAAGCTTTCTTT | CATSRGGTGGTEAFF
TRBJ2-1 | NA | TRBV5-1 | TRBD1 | TGCGCCAGCAGCCACCGACAGGGGGCGCAGGATGAGCAGTTCTTC | CASSHRQGAQDEQFF
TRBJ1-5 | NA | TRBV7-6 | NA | TGTGCCAGCAGCTTAGTCTCCAGTAGCAATCAGCCCCAGCATTTT | CASSLVSSSNQPQHF
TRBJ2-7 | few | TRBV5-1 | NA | TGCGCCAGCAGCTGGGGGGATCTTGGGGTATCGAGCTCCTACGAGCAGTACTTC | CASSWGDLGVSSSYEQYF
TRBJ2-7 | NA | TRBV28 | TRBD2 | TGTGCCAGCAGTTCCCTAGCGGGGGGGTCCTACGAGCAGTACTTC | CASSSLAGGSYEQYF
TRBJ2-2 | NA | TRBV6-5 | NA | TGTGCCAGCATCAGCGCCGTGCACACCGGGGAGCTGTTTTTT | CASISAVHTGELFF
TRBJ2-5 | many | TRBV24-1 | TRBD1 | TGTGCCACCAGTGATCCCCGGGACAGTAAGGAGACCCAGTACTTC | CATSDPRDSKETQYF
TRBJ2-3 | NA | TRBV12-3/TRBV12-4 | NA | TGTGCCAGCAGTTTCGGGGATACGCAGTATTTT | CASSFGDTQYF
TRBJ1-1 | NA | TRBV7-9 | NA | TGTGCCAGCAGCTTATTTGGGGACACTGAAGCTTTCTTT | CASSLFGDTEAFF
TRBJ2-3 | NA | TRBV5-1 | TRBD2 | TGCGCCAGCAGCTCGGCGGGACTAGCGGGCACAGATACGCAGTATTTT | CASSSAGLAGTDTQYF
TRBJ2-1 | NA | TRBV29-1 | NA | TGCAGCGTTGAGGAACAGGGAGGCCCCTACAATGAGCAGTTCTTC | CSVEEQGGPYNEQFF
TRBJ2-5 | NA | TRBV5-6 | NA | TGTGCCAGCAGCTTGGGTGCAGGGATATCCAAAGAGACCCAGTACTTC | CASSLGAGISKETQYF
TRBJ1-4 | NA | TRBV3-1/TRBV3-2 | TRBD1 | TGTGCCAGCAGCCTCAGAGGACAGGGGGCTAATGAAAAACTGTTTTTT | CASSLRGQGANEKLFF
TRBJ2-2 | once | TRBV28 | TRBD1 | TGTGCCAGCAGATGGACAGGGAACACCGGGGAGCTGTTTTTT | CASRWTGNTGELFF
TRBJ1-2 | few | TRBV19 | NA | TGTGCCAGTAGTCCACAACCGGTTAACTATGGCTACACCTTC | CASSPQPVNYGYTF
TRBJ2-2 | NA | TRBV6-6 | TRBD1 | TGTGCCAGCAGTTACTCGGGGACAGGGGTAACCGGGGAGCTGTTTTTT | CASSYSGTGVTGELFF
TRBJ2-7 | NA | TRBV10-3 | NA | TGTGCCATCAGAGACGGAAGCTCCTACGAGCAGTACTTC | CAIRDGSSYEQYF
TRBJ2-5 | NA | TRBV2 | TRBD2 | TGTGCCAGCAGAGGGTGGCGGGAGGAGGAGACCCAGTACTTC | CASRGWREEETQYF
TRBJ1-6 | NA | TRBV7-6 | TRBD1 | TGTGCCAGCAGCGCGGGACAGCTAAATTCACCCCTCCACTTT | CASSAGQLNSPLHF
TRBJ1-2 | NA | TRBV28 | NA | TGTGCCAGCAGTTTGAGGGTTGGGCTTTCTAACTATGGCTACACCTTC | CASSLRVGLSNYGYTF
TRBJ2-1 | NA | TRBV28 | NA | TGTGCCAGCAGTCCACGACAGGAACGCAATGAGCAGTTCTTC | CASSPRQERNEQFF
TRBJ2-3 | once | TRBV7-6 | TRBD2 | TGTGCCAGCAGCTTAGCTGCCGGCGGGGGGGCTAGCACAGATACGCAGTATTTT | CASSLAAGGGASTDTQYF
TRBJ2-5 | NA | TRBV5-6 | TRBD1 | TGTGCCAGCAGCTTGGCCGGGACAGCCAAGTACTTC | CASSLAGTAKYF
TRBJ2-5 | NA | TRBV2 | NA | TGTGCCAGCAGTGACAGGGGGAGGCGAGAGACCCAGTACTTC | CASSDRGRRETQYF
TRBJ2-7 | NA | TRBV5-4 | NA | TGTGCCAGCAGCTTGGGACCGCCTACACTGGGAGGCGGCTACGAGCAGTACTTC | CASSLGPPTLGGGYEQYF
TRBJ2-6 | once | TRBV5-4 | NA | TGTGCCAGCCGACCGTCGGGACCCAACTCTGGGGCCAACGTCCTGACTTTC | CASRPSGPNSGANVLTF
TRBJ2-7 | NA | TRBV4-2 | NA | TGTGCCAGCAGCCAAGATACGGGGACCTACGAGCAGTACTTC | CASSQDTGTYEQYF
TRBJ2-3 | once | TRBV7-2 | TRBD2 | TGTGCCAGCAGCTTAAAAAGGCTAGCGGGGATGGTCACAGATACGCAGTATTTT | CASSLKRLAGMVTDTQYF
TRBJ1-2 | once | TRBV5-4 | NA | TGTGCCAGCAGCTCTGATTTGATCGACCGGATCGAAGGCTACACCTTC | CASSSDLIDRIEGYTF
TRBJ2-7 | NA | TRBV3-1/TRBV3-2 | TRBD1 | TGTGCCAGCAGCCGCGGGACAGGGGGTTTCTACGAGCAGTACTTC | CASSRGTGGFYEQYF
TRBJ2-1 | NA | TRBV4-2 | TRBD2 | TGTGCCAGCAGCCAAGAAAGAGCTAGCGGGGGGGCAGGTGAGCAGTTCTTC | CASSQERASGGAGEQFF
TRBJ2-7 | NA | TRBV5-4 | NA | TGTGCCAGCAGCTTGGGGGCGGGACCCGAGTCTTCCAACGAGCAGTACTTC | CASSLGAGPESSNEQYF
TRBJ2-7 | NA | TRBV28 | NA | TGTGCCAGCAGTTCTTACAGGGTAGCCTACGAGCAGTACTTC | CASSSYRVAYEQYF
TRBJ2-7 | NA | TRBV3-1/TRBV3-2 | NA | TGTGCCAGCAGCCAAGGTTCGTACGAGCAGTACTTC | CASSQGSYEQYF
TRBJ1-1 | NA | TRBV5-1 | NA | TGCGCCAGCAGCCAATTCACACCGGGATTAAACACTGAAGCTTTCTTT | CASSQFTPGLNTEAFF
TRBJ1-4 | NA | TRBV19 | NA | TGTGCCAGTAGTATAACCTGGACACCAACTAATGAAAAACTGTTTTTT | CASSITWTPTNEKLFF
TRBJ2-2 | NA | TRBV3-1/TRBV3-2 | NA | TGTGCCAGCGCAAGGGAGGGGGCGCGAACCGGGGAGCTGTTTTTT | CASAREGARTGELFF
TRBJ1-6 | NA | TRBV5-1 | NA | TGCGCCAGCCGCCGGGAGGGATATAATTCACCCCTCCACTTT | CASRREGYNSPLHF
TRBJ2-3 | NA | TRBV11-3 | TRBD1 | TGTGCCAGCAGCCCCCGGGACAGGGGGAAGGGGGATACGCAGTATTTT | CASSPRDRGKGDTQYF
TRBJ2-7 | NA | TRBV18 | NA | TGTGCCAGCTCACCGCGAACCTACGAGCAGTACTTC | CASSPRTYEQYF
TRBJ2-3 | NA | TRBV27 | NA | TGTGCCAGCGGGTTCACAGATACGCAGTATTTT | CASGFTDTQYF
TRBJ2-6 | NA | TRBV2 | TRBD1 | TGTGCCAGCAGTGATCAGGGGGCTGGTGGGGCCAACGTCCTGACTTTC | CASSDQGAGGANVLTF
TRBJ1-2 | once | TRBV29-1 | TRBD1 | TGCAGCGTTGCACCCGGCTTCAATAGACAGGGGAATGGCTACACCTTC | CSVAPGFNRQGNGYTF
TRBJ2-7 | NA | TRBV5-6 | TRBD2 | TGTGCCAGCAGCTTGACTAGCGGAGCCTCCTACGAGCAGTACTTC | CASSLTSGASYEQYF
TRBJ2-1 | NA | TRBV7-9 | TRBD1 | TGTGCCAGCAGCCCCCTGGGACAGAGCTCCTACAATGAGCAGTTCTTC | CASSPLGQSSYNEQFF
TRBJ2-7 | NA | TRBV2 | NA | TGTGCCAGCAGGAAGGACGGCTCCTACGAGCAGTACTTC | CASRKDGSYEQYF
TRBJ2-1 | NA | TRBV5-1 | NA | TGCGCCAGCAGCTTGGTGCTGGGGGCGGCCTACAATGAGCAGTTCTTC | CASSLVLGAAYNEQFF
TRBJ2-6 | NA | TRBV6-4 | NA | TGTGCCAGCAGTGACTCGAAGGTCAGGTTGCTCTCTGGGGCCAACGTCCTGACTTTC | CASSDSKVRLLSGANVLTF
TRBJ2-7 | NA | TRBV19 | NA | TGTGCCAGTACCACACCCCCGAGCGAGCAGTACTTC | CASTTPPSEQYF
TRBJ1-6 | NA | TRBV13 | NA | TGTGCCAGCAGCTTAGGTTTTCGGAATTCACCCCTCCACTTT | CASSLGFRNSPLHF
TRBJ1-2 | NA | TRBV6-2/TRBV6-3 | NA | TGTGCCAGCAGTTACTCGGGGATTGGCTACACCTTC | CASSYSGIGYTF
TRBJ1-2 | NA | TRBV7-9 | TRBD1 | TGTGCCAGCAGGCGGGACAGGGGGAACTATGGCTACACCTTC | CASRRDRGNYGYTF
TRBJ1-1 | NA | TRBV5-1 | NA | TGCGCCTCCTCTCGAGGTCCGGAGAACACTGAAGCTTTCTTT | CASSRGPENTEAFF
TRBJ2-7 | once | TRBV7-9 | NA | TGTGCCAGCAGAAAAGGGCAAACATACCTAGGGACGTACTACGAGCAGTACTTC | CASRKGQTYLGTYYEQYF